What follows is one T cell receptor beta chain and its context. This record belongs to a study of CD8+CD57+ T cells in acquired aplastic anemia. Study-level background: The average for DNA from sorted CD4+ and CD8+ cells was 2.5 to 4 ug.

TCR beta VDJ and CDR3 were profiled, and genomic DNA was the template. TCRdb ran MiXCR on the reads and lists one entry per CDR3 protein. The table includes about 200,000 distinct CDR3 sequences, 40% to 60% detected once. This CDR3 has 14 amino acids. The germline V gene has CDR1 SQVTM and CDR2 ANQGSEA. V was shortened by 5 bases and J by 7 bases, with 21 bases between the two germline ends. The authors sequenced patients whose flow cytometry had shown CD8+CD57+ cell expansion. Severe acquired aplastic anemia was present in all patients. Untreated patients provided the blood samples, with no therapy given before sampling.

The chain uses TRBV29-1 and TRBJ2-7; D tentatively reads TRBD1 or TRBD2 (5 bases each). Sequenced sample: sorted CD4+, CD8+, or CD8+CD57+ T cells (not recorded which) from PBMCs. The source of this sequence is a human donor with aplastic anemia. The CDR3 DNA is TGCAGCGTTCAGGGACGGGTCCCGGCTGGTGAGCAGTACTTC. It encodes CSVQGRVPAGEQYF.